The T cell receptor (beta chain) under discussion was sequenced for a study of blood T cell repertoires in COVID-19. On the study more broadly: PBMCs, B-cell-depleted T cells, or T cells were the source of the cDNA or gDNA that made up the material.

The data were produced by immunoSEQ multiplex PCR, yet TCRdb's version contains in-frame clones alone and is incomplete. Among roughly 55,000 clones listed, around 87% were seen once. The CDR3 extends over 13 amino acids. Germline V gene lookup returns CDR1 SGHAT and CDR2 FQDESV (reference sequence). The V segment lost 7 bases and the J segment 4 bases; nucleotides outside the gene matches: 3. This sequence was found in a man in his fifties or sixties with active or convalescent COVID-19. The sample consisted of peripheral blood. The rearrangement joins TRBV11-1 to TRBJ2-5, with 10 nucleotides matching TRBD1. CDR3 region: CASKGTGAETQYF. Here the CDR3 DNA reads TGTGCCAGCAAGGGGACAGGGGCAGAGACCCAGTACTTC.